These 16 T cell receptor beta chains were all obtained from the same sample, sequenced in a study of T cell responses to AZD1222 COVID-19 vaccine. The method was immunoSEQ multiplex PCR; TCRdb's version includes in-frame clones alone and lacks a portion of them. The sample lists 120,000 or so clones; around 84% were seen once. The sequencing used peripheral blood, collected 28 days after the second AZD1222 dose. Every receptor here comes from an adult who received the AZD1222 COVID-19 vaccine.

This clone came up a few times. This chain links TRBV12-3 or TRBV12-4 with TRBJ2-7, with D possibly TRBD2 on 5 matching bases. The V end lost 6 bases, the J end lost 7 bases, and 13 bases lay between the germline ends. CDR3 size: 12 residues. The CDR3 region has the DNA TGTGCCAGCAGGCTTGGTCCGGGGGAGCAGTACTTC. Its protein product is CASRLGPGEQYF.

The J gene is TRBJ1-2, the V gene TRBV7-2; TRBD1 is a possible D gene (6 bases). The length of the CDR3 is 14 residues. Germline V gene lookup returns CDR1 SGHTA and CDR2 FQGNSA. Trimming pared 5 bases from V and 2 bases from J, leaving 12 bases between. In DNA, the CDR3 is TGTGCCAGCAGCCTAAACACAGGGAACTATGGCTACACCTTC. Translation gives CASSLNTGNYGYTF.

This chain connects TRBV6-5 to TRBJ2-1; 7 nucleotides match TRBD2. The CDR3 has 14 amino acids. The junction had 14 bases not matched to a gene; V was cut back by 5 bases and J by 13 bases. Germline CDR1 is MNHEY and CDR2 is SVGAGI. The chain's CDR3 is CASSLLGLGGIQFF. Here the CDR3 DNA reads TGTGCCAGCAGTCTCCTCGGACTGGGGGGGATCCAGTTCTTC.

The chain employs TRBV5-5 and TRBJ2-2, with D perhaps TRBD1 or TRBD2 (6 bases each). Looked up from germline, CDR1 is SGHKS and CDR2 is YYEKEE (reference sequence). The V end was cut by 0 bases, the J end by 5 bases, with 14 bases between. The CDR3 has 16 amino acids. The CDR3 here is CASSLAGASGTGELFF. The CDR3 region has the DNA TGTGCCAGCAGCTTGGCGGGGGCGTCGGGTACCGGGGAGCTGTTTTTT.

V is TRBV3-1 (or the pseudogene TRBV3-2) and J is TRBJ1-3; D is undetermined. Trimming removed 3 bases from V and 3 bases from J, with 9 bases in between. The CDR3 totals 14 residues. Germline V gene sequence: CDR1 LGHDT, CDR2 YNNKEL (reference sequence). The DNA for the CDR3 is TGTGCCAGCAGCCAGGGTTTAGATGGAAACACCATATATTTT. Amino acid sequence: CASSQGLDGNTIYF.

V and J are TRBV6-5 and TRBJ1-5; D is uncertain. The V end lost 5 bases, the J end lost 5 bases, and 16 bases lay between the germline ends. The CDR3 sequence is 15 residues long. Germline assignment: CDR1 MNHEY and CDR2 SVGAGI. CDR3 in amino acids: CASSPGPGVHQPQHF. The CDR3 DNA is TGTGCCAGCAGTCCCGGCCCCGGGGTTCATCAGCCCCAGCATTTT.

The rearrangement links TRBV11-2 to TRBJ2-3; 11 bases agree with TRBD2. CDR1 and CDR2 (germline): SGHAT, FQNNGV. The CDR3 loop spans 15 amino acids. Losses at the gene ends were 10 bases for V and 6 bases for J; bases not matched to a gene: 12. CDR3 coding DNA: TGTGCCACAGCACGAACTAGCGGGGGATGGGATACGCAGTATTTT. This codes for CATARTSGGWDTQYF.

The chain joins TRBV28 to TRBJ2-6; no reliable D call. V was shortened by 6 bases and J by 0 bases, with 18 bases between the two germline ends. The CDR3 consists of 18 residues. Germline V lookup: CDR1 MDHEN, CDR2 SYDVKM. DNA for the CDR3: TGTGCCAGCAGCCGCCGGGCTCGGGCAAGCTCTGGGGCCAACGTCCTGACTTTC. Encoded protein: CASSRRARASSGANVLTF.

V usage is TRBV4-1 and J usage is TRBJ1-1; D is ambiguous. Germline V CDR1 and CDR2: MGHRA, YSYEKL. Trimming removed 1 base at V and 4 bases at J, with 13 bases between. The CDR3 contains 15 residues. The CDR3 DNA follows: TGCGCCAGCAGCCAAGCCGTGGCGGTGGGCACTGAAGCTTTCTTT. It yields the protein CASSQAVAVGTEAFF.

This clone was found once. J is TRBJ1-1 and V is TRBV6-1; D is perhaps TRBD1 (5 bases). The length of the CDR3 is 13 residues. Germline V lookup: CDR1 MNHNS, CDR2 SASEGT. Trimming pared 7 bases from V and 6 bases from J, leaving 15 bases between. DNA of the CDR3: TGTGCCAGCAACCTGGTAAGGGGCGCTGAAGCTTTCTTT. Translation: CASNLVRGAEAFF.

This clone was counted only a few times. The J gene is TRBJ2-7, the V gene TRBV15; either TRBD1 or TRBD2 may fit D (6 bases each). This CDR3 contains 15 residues. The germline V and J ends were trimmed by 3 bases and 5 bases, with 17 bases remaining between them. Germline V gene data show CDR1 as LNHNV and CDR2 as YYDKDF (reference sequence). The CDR3, as DNA: TGTGCCACCAGCAGGCGGGACACCCTCAACAACGAGCAGTACTTC. Its protein is CATSRRDTLNNEQYF.

V and J are TRBV10-3 and TRBJ2-1; 13 bases are shared with TRBD2. CDR3 size: 18 residues. The V and J ends lost 6 bases and 0 bases, in that order; junction bases with no gene match: 8. In germline, CDR1 is ENHRY, CDR2 SYGVKD. CDR3 bases: TGTGCCATCAGGGTGACTAGCGGGGGGCCGAGCTCCTACAATGAGCAGTTCTTC. Residues: CAIRVTSGGPSSYNEQFF.

This chain connects TRBV28 to TRBJ2-7, with D uncertain. Germline-derived CDR1 and CDR2 are MDHEN and SYDVKM. The CDR3 consists of 14 residues. V lost 2 bases to trimming and J lost 6 bases, with 14 bases between them. CDR3 sequence (DNA): TGTGCCAGCAGTTTAGCGATTGGCCGCTCCGAGCAGTACTTC. Its protein is CASSLAIGRSEQYF.

This clone was found a few times. The CDR3 loop is CASSLDYFSVAGDNEQFF. In nucleotides, the CDR3 is TGTGCCAGCAGCTTGGATTACTTTTCGGTAGCGGGGGACAATGAGCAGTTCTTC. V is TRBV5-4 and J is TRBJ2-1; TRBD2 agrees at 9 bases. Trimming removed 0 bases from V and 5 bases from J; junction bases left unmatched: 12. This CDR3 contains 18 residues. Germline V gene lookup returns CDR1 SGHNT and CDR2 YYREEE (reference sequence).

This sequence joins TRBV7-3 and TRBJ1-3, with a weak D call TRBD1 (6 bases). V dropped 4 bases and J dropped 1 base, with 8 bases sitting between them. The CDR3 sequence is 14 residues long. Germline-derived CDR1 and CDR2 are SGHTA and FQGTGA. The CDR3 reads CASSSGQSGNTIYF. The CDR3 DNA is TGTGCCAGCAGCTCAGGACAGTCTGGAAACACCATATATTTT.

The V call is TRBV2, the J call TRBJ1-6; D might be TRBD1 (6 bases). The CDR3 length is 16 residues. Germline V gives CDR1 SNHLY, CDR2 FYNNEI. V was trimmed by 8 bases and J by 6 bases, leaving 20 bases between them. In nucleotides, the CDR3 is TGTGCCAGCTCAACCCAAGGGGGGGCTAGTAATTCACCCCTCCACTTT. Protein sequence: CASSTQGGASNSPLHF.